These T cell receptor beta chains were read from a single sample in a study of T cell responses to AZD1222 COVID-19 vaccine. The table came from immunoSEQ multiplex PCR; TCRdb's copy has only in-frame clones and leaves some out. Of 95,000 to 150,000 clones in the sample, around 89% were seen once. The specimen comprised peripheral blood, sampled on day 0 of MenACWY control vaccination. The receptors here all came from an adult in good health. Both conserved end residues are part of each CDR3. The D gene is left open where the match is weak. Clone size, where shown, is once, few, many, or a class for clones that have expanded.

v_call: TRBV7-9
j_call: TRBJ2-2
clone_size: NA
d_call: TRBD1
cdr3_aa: CASSFRDRGFGGELFF
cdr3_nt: TGTGCCAGCAGCTTCCGGGACAGGGGTTTTGGCGGGGAGCTGTTTTTT

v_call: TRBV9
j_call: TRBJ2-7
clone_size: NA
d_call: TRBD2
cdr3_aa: CASSAGLAGGSSYEQYF
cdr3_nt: TGTGCCAGCAGCGCGGGACTAGCGGGAGGGAGCTCCTACGAGCAGTACTTC

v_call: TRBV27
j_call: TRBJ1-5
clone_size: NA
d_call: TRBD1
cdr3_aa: CASSFPIPGQAGQPQHF
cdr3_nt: TGTGCCAGCAGTTTTCCGATTCCGGGACAGGCGGGTCAGCCCCAGCATTTT

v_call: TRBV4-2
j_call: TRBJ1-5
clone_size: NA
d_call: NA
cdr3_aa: CASSQDTGTGSLPQHF
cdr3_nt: TGTGCCAGCAGCCAAGACACCGGGACCGGGTCTTTGCCCCAGCATTTT

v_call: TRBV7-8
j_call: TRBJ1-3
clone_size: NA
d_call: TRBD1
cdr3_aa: CASSPGTGVAGNTIYF
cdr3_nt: TGTGCCAGCAGCCCCGGGACAGGTGTTGCTGGAAACACCATATATTTT

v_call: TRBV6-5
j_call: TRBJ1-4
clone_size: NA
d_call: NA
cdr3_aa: CASRRDETGNEKLFF
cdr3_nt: TGTGCCAGCAGACGGGACGAGACGGGTAATGAAAAACTGTTTTTT

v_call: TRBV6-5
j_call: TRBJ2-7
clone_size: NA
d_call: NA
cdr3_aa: CASTRGWEQYF
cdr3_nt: TGTGCCAGCACCCGGGGGTGGGAGCAGTACTTC

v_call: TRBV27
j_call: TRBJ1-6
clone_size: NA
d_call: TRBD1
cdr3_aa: CASSFSGGGGSPLHF
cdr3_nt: TGTGCCAGCAGTTTTTCAGGAGGGGGCGGTTCACCCCTCCACTTT

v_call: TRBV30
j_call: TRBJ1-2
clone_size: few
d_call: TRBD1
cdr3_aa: CAWSTQGAYGYTF
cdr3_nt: TGTGCCTGGAGCACCCAGGGGGCCTATGGCTACACCTTC

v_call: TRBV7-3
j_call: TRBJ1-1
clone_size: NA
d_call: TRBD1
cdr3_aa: CASSSLGPGQTEAFF
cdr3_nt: TGTGCCAGCAGCTCCCTGGGGCCGGGACAGACTGAAGCTTTCTTT

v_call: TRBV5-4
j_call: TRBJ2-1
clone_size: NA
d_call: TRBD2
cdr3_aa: CASSWAPGLAYNEQFF
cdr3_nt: TGTGCCAGCAGCTGGGCTCCGGGACTAGCGTACAATGAGCAGTTCTTC

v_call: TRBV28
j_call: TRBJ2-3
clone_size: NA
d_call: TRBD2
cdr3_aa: CASSHSGLAATDTQYF
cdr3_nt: TGTGCCAGCAGCCACTCGGGACTAGCGGCCACAGATACGCAGTATTTT

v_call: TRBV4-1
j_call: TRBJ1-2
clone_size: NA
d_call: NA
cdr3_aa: CASSIRDGLFYGYTF
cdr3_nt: TGCGCCAGCAGCATCCGGGACGGACTCTTCTATGGCTACACCTTC

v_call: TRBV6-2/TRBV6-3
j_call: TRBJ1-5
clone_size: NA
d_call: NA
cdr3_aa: CASSYWGGSNQPQHF
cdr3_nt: TGTGCCAGCAGTTACTGGGGGGGAAGCAATCAGCCCCAGCATTTT

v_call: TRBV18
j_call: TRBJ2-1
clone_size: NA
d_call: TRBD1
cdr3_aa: CASSPGQGWNEQFF
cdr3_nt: TGTGCCAGCTCACCTGGACAGGGATGGAATGAGCAGTTCTTC

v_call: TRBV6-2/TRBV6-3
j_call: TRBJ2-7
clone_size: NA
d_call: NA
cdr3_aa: CASSYDVGGSYEQYF
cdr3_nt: TGTGCCAGCAGTTACGACGTGGGAGGCTCCTACGAGCAGTACTTC

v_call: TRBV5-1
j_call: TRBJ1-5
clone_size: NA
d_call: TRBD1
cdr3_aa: CASSMTGGNQPQHF
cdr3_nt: TGCGCCAGCAGCATGACAGGGGGCAATCAGCCCCAGCATTTT

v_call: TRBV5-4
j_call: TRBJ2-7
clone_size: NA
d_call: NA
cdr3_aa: CASSSAYEQYF
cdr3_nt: TGTGCCAGCAGCTCTGCGTACGAGCAGTACTTC

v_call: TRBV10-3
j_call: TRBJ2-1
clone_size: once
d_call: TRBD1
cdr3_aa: CAISPGQGASYNEQFF
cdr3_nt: TGTGCCATCAGCCCCGGACAGGGGGCCTCCTACAATGAGCAGTTCTTC

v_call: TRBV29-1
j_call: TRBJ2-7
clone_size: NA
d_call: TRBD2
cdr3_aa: CSVETSGRFEQYF
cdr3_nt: TGCAGCGTAGAAACTAGCGGGAGATTCGAGCAGTACTTC

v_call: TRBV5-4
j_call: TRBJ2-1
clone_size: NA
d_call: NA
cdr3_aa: CASSSQGYNEQFF
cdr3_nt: TGTGCCAGCAGCTCACAGGGCTACAATGAGCAGTTCTTC

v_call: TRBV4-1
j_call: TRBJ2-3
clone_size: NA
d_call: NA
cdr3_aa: CASSQEGGKGTDTQYF
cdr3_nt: TGCGCCAGCAGCCAAGAGGGCGGAAAGGGCACAGATACGCAGTATTTT

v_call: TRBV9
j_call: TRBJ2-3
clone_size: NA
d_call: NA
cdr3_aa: CASGGGQPITDTQYF
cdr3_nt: TGTGCCAGCGGAGGGGGGCAACCGATCACAGATACGCAGTATTTT

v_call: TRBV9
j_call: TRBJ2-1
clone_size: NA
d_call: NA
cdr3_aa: CASSVESTSSYNEQFF
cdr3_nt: TGTGCCAGCAGCGTAGAAAGCACAAGCTCCTACAATGAGCAGTTCTTC

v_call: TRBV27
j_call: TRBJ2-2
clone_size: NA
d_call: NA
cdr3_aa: CASSLRAGELFF
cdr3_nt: TGTGCCAGCAGCCTACGGGCCGGGGAGCTGTTTTTT

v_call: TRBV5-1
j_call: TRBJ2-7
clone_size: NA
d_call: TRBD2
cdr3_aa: CASSLAISGGAHEQYF
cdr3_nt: TGCGCCAGCAGCTTGGCCATTTCGGGAGGGGCACACGAGCAGTACTTC

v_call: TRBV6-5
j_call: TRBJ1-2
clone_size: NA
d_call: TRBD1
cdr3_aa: CASSYAGTDYGYTF
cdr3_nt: TGTGCCAGCAGTTATGCCGGGACAGACTATGGCTACACCTTC

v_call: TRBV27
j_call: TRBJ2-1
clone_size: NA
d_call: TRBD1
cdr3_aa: CASKSGTGTREQFF
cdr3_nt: TGTGCCAGCAAGAGTGGGACAGGGACTCGTGAGCAGTTCTTC

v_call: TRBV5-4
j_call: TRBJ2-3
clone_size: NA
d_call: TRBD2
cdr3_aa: CASSAGTSGRTDTQYF
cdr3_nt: TGTGCCAGCAGCGCCGGGACTAGCGGGAGAACAGATACGCAGTATTTT

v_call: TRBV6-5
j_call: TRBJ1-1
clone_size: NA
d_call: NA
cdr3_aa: CASRRDSRRRAEAFF
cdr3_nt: TGTGCCAGCAGACGGGACTCTCGCCGTCGGGCTGAAGCTTTCTTT

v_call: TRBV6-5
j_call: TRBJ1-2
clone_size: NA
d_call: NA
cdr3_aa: CASRKQGSGYTF
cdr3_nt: TGTGCCAGCAGGAAACAGGGTAGCGGCTACACCTTC

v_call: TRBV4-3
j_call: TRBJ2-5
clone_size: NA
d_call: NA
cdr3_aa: CASTTSGQETQYF
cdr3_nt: TGCGCCAGCACCACAAGCGGCCAAGAGACCCAGTACTTC

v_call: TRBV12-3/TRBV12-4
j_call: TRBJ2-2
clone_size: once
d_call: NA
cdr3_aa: CATSLGVTGELFF
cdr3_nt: TGTGCCACCTCCCTCGGGGTCACCGGGGAGCTGTTTTTT

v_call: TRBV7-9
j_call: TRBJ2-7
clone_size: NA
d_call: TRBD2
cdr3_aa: CASSKGLSPYEQYF
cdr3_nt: TGTGCCAGCAGCAAGGGACTAAGTCCCTACGAGCAGTACTTC

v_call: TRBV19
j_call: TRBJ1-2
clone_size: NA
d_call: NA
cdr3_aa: CASSHQGPPLGYTF
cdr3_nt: TGTGCCAGTAGTCACCAGGGACCCCCTCTTGGCTACACCTTC

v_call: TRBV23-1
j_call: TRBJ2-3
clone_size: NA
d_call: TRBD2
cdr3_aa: CASSPGLAGDTQYF
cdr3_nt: TGCGCCAGCAGTCCCGGACTAGCAGGGGATACGCAGTATTTT

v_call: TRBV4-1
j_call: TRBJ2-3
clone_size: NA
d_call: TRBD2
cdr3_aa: CASSQGISGRADTQYF
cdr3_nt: TGCGCCAGCAGCCAAGGAATTAGCGGGAGGGCAGATACGCAGTATTTT

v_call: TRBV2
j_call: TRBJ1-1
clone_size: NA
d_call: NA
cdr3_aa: CATGGQPNTEAFF
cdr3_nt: TGTGCCACCGGAGGACAGCCGAACACTGAAGCTTTCTTT

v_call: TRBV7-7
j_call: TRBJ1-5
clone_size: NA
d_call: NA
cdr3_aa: CASSTDESNSNQPQHF
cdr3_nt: TGTGCCAGCAGCACTGACGAATCGAATAGCAATCAGCCCCAGCATTTT

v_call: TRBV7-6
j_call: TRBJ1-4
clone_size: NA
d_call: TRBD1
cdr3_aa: CASSPGTGNEKLFF
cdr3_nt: TGTGCCAGCAGCCCCGGGACAGGGAATGAAAAACTGTTTTTT

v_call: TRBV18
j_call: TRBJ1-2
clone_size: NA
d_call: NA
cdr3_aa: CASSPTDGYGYTF
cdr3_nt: TGTGCCAGCTCCCCCACGGACGGCTATGGCTACACCTTC

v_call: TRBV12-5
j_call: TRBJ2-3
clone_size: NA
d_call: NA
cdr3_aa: CASGLSLASTDTQYF
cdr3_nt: TGTGCTAGTGGTTTGTCGCTAGCGAGCACAGATACGCAGTATTTT

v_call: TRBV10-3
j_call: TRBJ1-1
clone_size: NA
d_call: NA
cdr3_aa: CAISEMGAGSTEAFF
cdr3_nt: TGTGCCATCAGTGAAATGGGGGCTGGGAGCACTGAAGCTTTCTTT

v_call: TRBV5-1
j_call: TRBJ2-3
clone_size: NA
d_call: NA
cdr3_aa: CASREGPSRDTQYF
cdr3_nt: TGCGCCAGCAGAGAGGGCCCTTCCCGGGATACGCAGTATTTT

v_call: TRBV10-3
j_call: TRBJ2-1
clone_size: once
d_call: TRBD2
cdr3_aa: CAISESVAGSNEQFF
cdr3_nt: TGTGCCATCAGTGAGTCGGTAGCGGGTTCTAATGAGCAGTTCTTC

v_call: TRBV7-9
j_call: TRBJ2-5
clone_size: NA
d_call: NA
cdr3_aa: CASSIRTEKETQYF
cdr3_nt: TGTGCCAGCAGCATTAGGACAGAAAAAGAGACCCAGTACTTC

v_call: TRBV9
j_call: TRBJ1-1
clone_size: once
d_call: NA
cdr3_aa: CASSAIGWNTEAFF
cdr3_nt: TGTGCCAGCAGTGCAATTGGTTGGAACACTGAAGCTTTCTTT

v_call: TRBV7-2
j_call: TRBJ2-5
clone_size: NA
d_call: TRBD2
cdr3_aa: CASSLGSSGSTQETQYF
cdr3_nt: TGTGCCAGCAGCTTAGGCTCTAGCGGGTCTACCCAAGAGACCCAGTACTTC

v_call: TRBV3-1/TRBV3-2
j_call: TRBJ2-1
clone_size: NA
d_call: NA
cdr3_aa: CASSHSYNEQFF
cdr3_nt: TGTGCCAGCAGCCATTCGTACAATGAGCAGTTCTTC

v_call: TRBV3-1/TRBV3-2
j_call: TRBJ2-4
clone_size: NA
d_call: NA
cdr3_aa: CASSPPGGAKNIQYF
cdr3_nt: TGTGCCAGCAGCCCCCCGGGTGGGGCCAAAAACATTCAGTACTTC

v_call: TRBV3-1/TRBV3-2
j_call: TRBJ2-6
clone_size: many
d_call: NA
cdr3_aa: CASSQEFSGANVLTF
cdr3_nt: TGTGCCAGCAGCCAAGAGTTCTCTGGGGCCAACGTCCTGACTTTC

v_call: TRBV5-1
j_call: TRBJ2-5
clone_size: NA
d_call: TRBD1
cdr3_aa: CASSPGTGAIETQYF
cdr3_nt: TGCGCCAGCAGCCCTGGGACAGGGGCAATAGAGACCCAGTACTTC

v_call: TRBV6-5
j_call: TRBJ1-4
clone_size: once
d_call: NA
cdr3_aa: CASRGPEKLFF
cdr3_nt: TGTGCCAGCAGAGGCCCCGAGAAACTGTTTTTT

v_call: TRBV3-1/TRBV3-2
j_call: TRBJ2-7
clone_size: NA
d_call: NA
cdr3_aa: CASSQIRAAYEQYF
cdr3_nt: TGTGCCAGCAGCCAAATTAGGGCAGCCTACGAGCAGTACTTC

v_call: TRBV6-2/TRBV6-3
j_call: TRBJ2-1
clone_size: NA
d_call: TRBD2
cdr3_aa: CASSYCATSGSRCEQFF
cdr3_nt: TGTGCCAGCAGTTACTGTGCTACTAGCGGGAGTCGATGTGAGCAGTTCTTC

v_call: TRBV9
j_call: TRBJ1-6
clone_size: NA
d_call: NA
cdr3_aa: CASRKGSNSPLHF
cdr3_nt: TGTGCCAGCAGGAAGGGGAGTAATTCACCCCTCCACTTT